A single sample is the source of the 6 T cell receptor beta chains below, sequenced in a study of T cell repertoires in cytomegalovirus infection. Each CDR3 protein is one row after TCRdb ran MiXCR on the reads. The repertoire holds 450,000 to 600,000 distinct CDR3 sequences, with about 42% as singletons. Their specific antigens are unknown. Sequencing was performed on cultured PBMCs, taken from culture after CMV antigen stimulation. All receptors come from a human donor in good health (CMV status not recorded). Some clones in this sample may be carry-over from other donors' samples.

This clonotype appeared a few times. The chain links TRBV6-2 or TRBV6-3 to TRBJ1-1; D is unclear. The V gene lost 0 bases and the J gene lost 10 bases, with 9 bases spanning the gap. Germline CDR1 and CDR2: MNHEY and SVGEGT. The CDR3 totals 12 residues. The CDR3 region is CASSYSGRGAFF. The CDR3 nucleotides are TGTGCCAGCAGTTACTCGGGAAGAGGAGCTTTCTTT.

This clonotype turned up a few times. The J gene is TRBJ2-1, the V gene TRBV29-1, with 8 positions matching TRBD2. The CDR3 is 14 residues long. Germline V gene data show CDR1 as SQVTM and CDR2 as ANQGSEA. V shed 4 bases, J shed 7 bases, and the junction held 9 bases outside the gene matches. This CDR3 reads CSVADSGKENEQFF. The CDR3 DNA follows: TGCAGCGTTGCCGATAGCGGGAAAGAAAATGAGCAGTTCTTC.

The chain employs TRBV19 and TRBJ2-2; TRBD1 matches 7 bases. The CDR3 runs 14 residues. From germline, CDR1 is LNHDA and CDR2 SQIVND (reference sequence). With V trimmed by 7 bases and J by 4 bases, 6 bases remained unmatched. The CDR3 reads CASKTGQGTGELFF. The CDR3 DNA sequence: TGTGCCAGTAAGACAGGGCAAGGCACCGGGGAGCTGTTTTTT.

The V call is TRBV19, the J call TRBJ1-4; D call uncertain. Trimming stripped 5 bases from V and 7 bases from J, with 17 bases between. Germline V lookup: CDR1 LNHDA, CDR2 SQIVND (reference sequence). This CDR3 is built from 15 residues. CDR3 in amino acids: CASSSRPTTLEKLFF. The CDR3 bases are TGTGCCAGTAGTTCCAGACCTACGACCCTTGAAAAACTGTTTTTT.

This chain joins TRBV20-1 and TRBJ1-4, with a tentative D call TRBD1 (5 bases). V gave up 1 base and J gave up 0 bases, with 9 bases separating them. The CDR3 runs to 15 residues. Germline CDR1 DFQATT, CDR2 SNEGSKA (reference sequence). The CDR3 sequence: CSARATAATNEKLFF. The CDR3, as DNA: TGCAGTGCTAGAGCGACAGCCGCAACTAATGAAAAACTGTTTTTT.

The V and J genes are TRBV27 and TRBJ1-1; TRBD1 matches at 8 bases. The CDR3 has 13 amino acids. CDR1 and CDR2 (germline): MNHEY, SMNVEV (reference sequence). V lost 5 bases, J lost 4 bases, and 3 bases stayed unmatched. As DNA, the CDR3 is TGTGCCAGCAGTCGGGACAGGATCACTGAAGCTTTCTTT. It is translated as CASSRDRITEAFF.